This T cell receptor beta chain came from a study of blood T cell repertoires in COVID-19. At the level of the study: Sites in the United States, Italy and Spain provided acute and convalescent COVID-19 samples. PBMCs, B-cell-depleted T cells, or T cells were the source of the cDNA or gDNA that made up the material.

Original handling: Amplification of reference gene primers was used by the study to estimate nucleated cell counts. Clones were read by immunoSEQ multiplex PCR, and TCRdb kept only the in-frame ones, dropping some. The V and J calls and clone size are taken from that table; D and trimming were inferred from the DNA. Of about 68,000 clones in the sample, roughly 90% are singletons; the top ten hold 7.3%. Those enrolled in Seattle joined during active infection and were followed longitudinally afterward. Germline V gives CDR1 SGHRS, CDR2 YFSETQ. V was shortened by 5 bases and J by 0 bases, with 5 bases between the two germline ends. The length of the CDR3 is 12 residues.

This receptor was obtained from a man aged 40-55 years with COVID-19, enrolled during active disease. This sequence joins TRBV5-1 and TRBJ2-5; D unclear. The specimen was peripheral blood. The CDR3 here is CASRADQETQYF. CDR3 coding DNA: TGCGCCAGCAGGGCAGACCAAGAGACCCAGTACTTC.